This record covers a single T cell receptor beta chain. Its antigen is not known. Trimming left V 3 bases short and J 3 bases short, with 6 bases between. CDR3 length equals 11 residues. The germline V gene encodes CDR1 DFQATT and CDR2 SNEGSKA (reference sequence). PCR used 60 Vbeta primers and 13 Jbeta primers. Assay: immunoSEQ multiplex PCR; the TCRdb copy retains only in-frame clones and omits some. Among over 100,000 clones listed, more than 70% were seen once. The sample originates from a study of cytomegalovirus exposure and HLA in healthy donors. The study, taken as a whole, reports: Most sequenced TCRs were rare (though some public TCRs occurred in many donors). Links to common viral pathogens appeared, in a later analysis, for several of the most significant clusters. In an earlier analysis, most TCR beta V segments were productive about 87% or about 30% of the time.

The TCR originated in a male donor in good health and CMV-seropositive. V and J are TRBV20-1 and TRBJ2-7; no clear D gene. Sequencing used PBMCs. The CDR3 region has the DNA TGCAGTGCTAGTGAGGACTACGAGCAGTACTTC. Amino acids: CSASEDYEQYF.